These T cell receptor beta chains were read from a single sample in a study of tumor and adjacent non-tumor tissue in lung cancer. TCRdb used MiXCR to reprocess the multiplex PCR reads, holding one entry per CDR3 protein. The sample consists of roughly 67,000 distinct CDR3 sequences, just under 60% of them appearing once. Source material: lung tumor tissue. The origin of the receptors is a man aged 50-59 years with non-small cell lung cancer. CDR3s include the opening cysteine and the closing phenylalanine or tryptophan. D genes are given only for firm matches. Some rows mark clone size as missing; the rest say once, few, many or name a class of expanded clone.

j_call: TRBJ2-4
d_call: -
v_call: TRBV2
clone_size: few
cdr3_nt: TGTGCCAGCAGCGCACAGGACGCGTCCAAAAACATTCAGTACTTC
cdr3_aa: CASSAQDASKNIQYF

j_call: TRBJ2-7
d_call: TRBD2
v_call: TRBV6-6
clone_size: -
cdr3_nt: TGTGCCAGCAACCCCAACAGCGGGAGCCCCAACTCCTACGAGAAGTACTTC
cdr3_aa: CASNPNSGSPNSYEKYF

j_call: TRBJ2-1
d_call: -
v_call: TRBV11-1
clone_size: -
cdr3_nt: TGTGCCAGCAGCTTAGAAGGGGCAGACAATGAGCATTTCTTC
cdr3_aa: CASSLEGADNEHFF

j_call: TRBJ2-7
d_call: -
v_call: TRBV28
clone_size: -
cdr3_nt: TGTGCCGGCAGTTTATTCGGGGGCCCCTACGAGCAGTACTTC
cdr3_aa: CAGSLFGGPYEQYF

j_call: TRBJ2-2
d_call: -
v_call: TRBV7-9
clone_size: -
cdr3_nt: TGTGTCAACAGCTTCAACGCGAACACCGGGGAGCTGTTTTTT
cdr3_aa: CVNSFNANTGELFF

j_call: TRBJ2-2
d_call: TRBD2
v_call: TRBV11-3
clone_size: -
cdr3_nt: TGTGCCAGCAATCCCAACATGCGGGGCGGGGGGCTGTTTTTT
cdr3_aa: CASNPNMRGGGLFF

j_call: TRBJ1-1
d_call: -
v_call: TRBV12-3/TRBV12-4
clone_size: -
cdr3_nt: TGTGCCAGCAGCCCGTCCGGGGGGTACACTGATACTTTCTTT
cdr3_aa: CASSPSGGYTDTFF

j_call: TRBJ1-1
d_call: -
v_call: TRBV11-2
clone_size: many
cdr3_nt: TGTGCCAGCAGCCTAACCCCGGAGGGCACTGAAGCTTTCTTT
cdr3_aa: CASSLTPEGTEAFF

j_call: TRBJ1-5
d_call: -
v_call: TRBV5-1
clone_size: -
cdr3_nt: TGCGCCAGCAGCTTGGATAGCGAAAGTCAGCCCCAGCATTTT
cdr3_aa: CASSLDSESQPQHF

j_call: TRBJ2-3
d_call: TRBD1
v_call: TRBV18
clone_size: -
cdr3_nt: TGTGCCAGCTCTATCGGACAGGCCAGCACAGATACGCAGTATTTT
cdr3_aa: CASSIGQASTDTQYF

j_call: TRBJ2-4
d_call: -
v_call: TRBV20-1
clone_size: few
cdr3_nt: TGCAGTGCTAGAGATACGAGGGTAAACATTCAGTACTTC
cdr3_aa: CSARDTRVNIQYF

j_call: TRBJ1-5
d_call: TRBD1
v_call: TRBV6-5
clone_size: -
cdr3_nt: TGTGGCAGCAGGGGGACAGGGGGTCTCAATCAGCCCCAGCATTTT
cdr3_aa: CGSRGTGGLNQPQHF

j_call: TRBJ1-1
d_call: -
v_call: TRBV6-2/TRBV6-3
clone_size: -
cdr3_nt: TGTGCCAGCAGTTACCCTGGACAAACTGCCTCAGCGACTGAAGCTTTCTTT
cdr3_aa: CASSYPGQTASATEAFF

j_call: TRBJ2-4
d_call: -
v_call: TRBV24-1
clone_size: many
cdr3_nt: TGTGCCACCAGTGAATTGGGGGTCATTCAGTACTTC
cdr3_aa: CATSELGVIQYF

j_call: TRBJ2-5
d_call: -
v_call: TRBV6-5
clone_size: -
cdr3_nt: TGTGCCAGCAACACCCAACGGGAGAAGTACTTC
cdr3_aa: CASNTQREKYF

j_call: TRBJ2-1
d_call: TRBD2
v_call: TRBV12-3/TRBV12-4
clone_size: once
cdr3_nt: TGTGCCAGCAGTTTCCGGGGGGGGTACAATGAGCGGTTCTTT
cdr3_aa: CASSFRGGYNERFF

j_call: TRBJ2-1
d_call: -
v_call: TRBV29-1
clone_size: -
cdr3_nt: TGCAGCACCCGACAGATGATCAGTGAGCAGTTCTTC
cdr3_aa: CSTRQMISEQFF

j_call: TRBJ1-2
d_call: -
v_call: TRBV4-1
clone_size: -
cdr3_nt: TGCGCCAGTAGCCAAGTTTCACCGTGCTGTGGCTACACCTTC
cdr3_aa: CASSQVSPCCGYTF

j_call: TRBJ1-6
d_call: -
v_call: TRBV10-3
clone_size: -
cdr3_nt: TGTGCCACCCGGCCAAAGGTGGTAAATTCACCCCTCCACTTT
cdr3_aa: CATRPKVVNSPLHF

j_call: TRBJ2-5
d_call: -
v_call: TRBV10-3
clone_size: -
cdr3_nt: TGTGCTATCAGTGAGTCGAATGAGGACCAAGAGAGCCAGTACTTC
cdr3_aa: CAISESNEDQESQYF

j_call: TRBJ1-1
d_call: -
v_call: TRBV11-2
clone_size: -
cdr3_nt: TGTGCCAGCAGCCAAGCGGTGAACACTGAAACTTCCTTT
cdr3_aa: CASSQAVNTETSF

j_call: TRBJ2-7
d_call: -
v_call: TRBV6-1
clone_size: -
cdr3_nt: TGTGCCAGCCCGCCGCCGAAGACAAGGGAGCAGTACTTC
cdr3_aa: CASPPPKTREQYF

j_call: TRBJ2-7
d_call: -
v_call: TRBV10-1
clone_size: -
cdr3_nt: TGCGCAGGAGGACATGAGAACGGAATATACGAGCAGTACTTT
cdr3_aa: CAGGHENGIYEQYF